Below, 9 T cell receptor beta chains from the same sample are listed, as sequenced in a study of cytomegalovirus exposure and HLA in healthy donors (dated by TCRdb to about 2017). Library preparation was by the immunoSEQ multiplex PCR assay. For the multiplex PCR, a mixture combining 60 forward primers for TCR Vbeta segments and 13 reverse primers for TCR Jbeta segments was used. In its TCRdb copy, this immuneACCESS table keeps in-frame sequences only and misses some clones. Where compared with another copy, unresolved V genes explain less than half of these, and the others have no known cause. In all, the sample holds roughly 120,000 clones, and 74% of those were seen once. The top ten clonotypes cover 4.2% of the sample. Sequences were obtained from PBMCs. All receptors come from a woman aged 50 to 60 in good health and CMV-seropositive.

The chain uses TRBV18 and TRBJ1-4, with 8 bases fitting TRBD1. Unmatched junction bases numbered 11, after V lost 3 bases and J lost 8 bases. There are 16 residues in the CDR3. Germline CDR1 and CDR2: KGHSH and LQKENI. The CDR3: CASSPNTGQGAEKLFF. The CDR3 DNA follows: TGTGCCAGCTCACCGAACACCGGACAGGGCGCGGAAAAACTGTTTTTT.

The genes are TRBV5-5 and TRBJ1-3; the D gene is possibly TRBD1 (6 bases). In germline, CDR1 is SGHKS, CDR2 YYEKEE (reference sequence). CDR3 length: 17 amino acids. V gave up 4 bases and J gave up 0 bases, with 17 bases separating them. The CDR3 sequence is CASSPAEGTLSGNTIYF. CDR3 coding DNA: TGTGCCAGCAGCCCCGCAGAGGGGACACTCTCTGGAAACACCATATATTTT.

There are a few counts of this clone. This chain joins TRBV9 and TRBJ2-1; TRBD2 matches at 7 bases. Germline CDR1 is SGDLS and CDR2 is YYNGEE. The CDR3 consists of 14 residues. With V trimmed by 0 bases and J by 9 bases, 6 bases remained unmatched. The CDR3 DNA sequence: TGTGCCAGCAGCGTAGGGGCGGGGGTACGTGAGCAGTTCTTC. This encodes CASSVGAGVREQFF.

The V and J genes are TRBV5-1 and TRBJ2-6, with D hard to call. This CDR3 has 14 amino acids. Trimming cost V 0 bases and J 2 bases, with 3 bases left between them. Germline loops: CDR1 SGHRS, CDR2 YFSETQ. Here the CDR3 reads CASSLATGANVLTF. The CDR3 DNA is TGCGCCAGCAGCTTGGCCACTGGGGCCAACGTCCTGACTTTC. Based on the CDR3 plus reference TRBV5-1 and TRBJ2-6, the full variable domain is KAGVTQTPRYLIKTRGQQVTLSCSPISGHRSVSWYQQTPGQGLQFLFEYFSETQRNKGNFPGRFSGRQFSNSRSEMNVSTLELGDSALYLCASSLATGANVLTFGAGSRLTVL.

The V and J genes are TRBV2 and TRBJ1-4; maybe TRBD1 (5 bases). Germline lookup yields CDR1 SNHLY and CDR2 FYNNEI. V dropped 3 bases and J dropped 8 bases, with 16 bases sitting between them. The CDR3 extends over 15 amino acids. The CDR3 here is CASSDRGLELEKLFF. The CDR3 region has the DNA TGTGCCAGCAGTGATAGGGGACTTGAGTTAGAAAAACTGTTTTTT.

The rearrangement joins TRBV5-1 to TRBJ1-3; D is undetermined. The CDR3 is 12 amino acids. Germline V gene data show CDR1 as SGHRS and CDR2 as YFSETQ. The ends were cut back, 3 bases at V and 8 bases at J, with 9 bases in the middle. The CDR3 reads CASSSTSDTIYF. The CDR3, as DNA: TGCGCCAGCAGCTCCACCAGCGACACCATATATTTT.

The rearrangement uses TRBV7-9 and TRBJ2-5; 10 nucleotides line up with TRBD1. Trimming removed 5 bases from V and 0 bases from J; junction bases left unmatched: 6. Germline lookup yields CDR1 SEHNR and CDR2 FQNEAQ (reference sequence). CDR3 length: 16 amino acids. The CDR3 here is CASSDTGQGYQETQYF. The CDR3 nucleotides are TGTGCCAGCAGCGATACGGGACAGGGGTACCAAGAGACCCAGTACTTC.

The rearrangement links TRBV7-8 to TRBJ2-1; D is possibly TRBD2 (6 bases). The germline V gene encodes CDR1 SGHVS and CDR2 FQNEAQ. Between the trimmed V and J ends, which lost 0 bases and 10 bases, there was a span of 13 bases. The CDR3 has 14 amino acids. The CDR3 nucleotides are TGTGCCAGCAGCTTAGCGCCGGGACTCCGGGAGCAGTTCTTC. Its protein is CASSLAPGLREQFF.

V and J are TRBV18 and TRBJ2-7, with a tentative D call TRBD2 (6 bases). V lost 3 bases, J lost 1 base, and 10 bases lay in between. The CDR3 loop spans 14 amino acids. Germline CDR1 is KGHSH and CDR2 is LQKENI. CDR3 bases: TGTGCCAGCTCACCTTTTGCGGGGTCCTACGAGCAGTACTTC. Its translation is CASSPFAGSYEQYF.